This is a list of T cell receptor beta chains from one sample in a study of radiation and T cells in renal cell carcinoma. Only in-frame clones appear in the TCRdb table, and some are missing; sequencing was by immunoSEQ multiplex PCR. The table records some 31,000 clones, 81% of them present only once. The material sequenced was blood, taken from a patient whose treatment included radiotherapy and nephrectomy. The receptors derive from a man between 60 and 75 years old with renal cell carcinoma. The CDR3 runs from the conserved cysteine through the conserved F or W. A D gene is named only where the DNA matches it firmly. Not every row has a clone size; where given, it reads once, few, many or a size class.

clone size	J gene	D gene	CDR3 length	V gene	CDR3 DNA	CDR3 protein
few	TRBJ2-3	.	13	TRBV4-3	TGCGCCAGCAGCTACGGGACGGAAGATACGCAGTATTTT	CASSYGTEDTQYF
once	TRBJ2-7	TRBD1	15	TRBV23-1	TGCGCCAGCAGTCGCCTACAGGGGGGACTTGGAGAGCAGTACTTC	CASSRLQGGLGEQYF
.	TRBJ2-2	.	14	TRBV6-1	TGTGCCAGCAGTGCCCTTCTAGGGACCGGGGAGCTGTTTTTT	CASSALLGTGELFF
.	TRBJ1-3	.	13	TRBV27	TGTGCCAGCAGGAGGGATATCGGAAACACCATATATTTT	CASRRDIGNTIYF
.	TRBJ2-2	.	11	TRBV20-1	TGCAGTGCTAGTGAGGGGGGGGAGCTGTTTTTT	CSASEGGELFF
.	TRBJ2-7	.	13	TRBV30	TGTGCCAGTAACAGGGGGGGCACCTACGAGCAGTACTTC	CASNRGGTYEQYF
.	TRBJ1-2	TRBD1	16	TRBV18	TGTGCCAGCTCACCGCGGGACAGGGGTTTAAAAAATGGCTACACCTTC	CASSPRDRGLKNGYTF
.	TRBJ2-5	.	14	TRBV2	TGTGCCAGCAGTGACGGGGGGCTATTAGAGACCCAGTACTTC	CASSDGGLLETQYF
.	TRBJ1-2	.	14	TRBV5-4	TGTGCCAGCAGCACCGGGTGGGGGGACTATGGCTACACCTTC	CASSTGWGDYGYTF
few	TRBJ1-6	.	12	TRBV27	TGTGCCAGCAGTACAAGGGGCAGGACCCTCCACTTT	CASSTRGRTLHF
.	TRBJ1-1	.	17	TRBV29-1	TGCAGCGTTGAGACTTCAACCGGGGTACGGGATGGAACTGAAGCTTTCTTT	CSVETSTGVRDGTEAFF
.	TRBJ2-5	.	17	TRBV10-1	TGCGCCAGCAGTGATGGAAGTTCGGGGGAGGCGTTAGAGACCCAGTACTTC	CASSDGSSGEALETQYF
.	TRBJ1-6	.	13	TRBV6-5	TGTGCCAGCAGTTACTCGGAGTCCAGGCCCCTCCACTTT	CASSYSESRPLHF
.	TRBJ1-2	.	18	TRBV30	TGTGCCTGGGGCCTAACCGTACTCGGGCCGACATGGGGCTATGGCTACACCTTC	CAWGLTVLGPTWGYGYTF
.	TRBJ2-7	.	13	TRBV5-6	TGTGCCAGCAGCTTCCCTAGCTCCTACGAGCAGTACTTC	CASSFPSSYEQYF
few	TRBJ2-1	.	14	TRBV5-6	TGTGCCAGCAGCTCACGGGGGCTTTGGGATGAGCAGTTCTTC	CASSSRGLWDEQFF
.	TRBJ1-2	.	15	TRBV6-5	TGTGCCAGCAGTTCCCAAGGGGGTGGGAGCTATGGCTACACCTTC	CASSSQGGGSYGYTF
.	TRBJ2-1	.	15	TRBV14	TGTGCCAGCAGCCCACCCGGACGCCGGTACAATGAGCAGTTCTTC	CASSPPGRRYNEQFF
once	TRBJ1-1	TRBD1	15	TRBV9	TGTGCCAGCAGCGCTGGGGACAGGAAAAACACTGAAGCTTTCTTT	CASSAGDRKNTEAFF
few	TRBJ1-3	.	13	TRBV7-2	TGTGCCAGCAGCCTCTACTCTGGAAACACCATATATTTT	CASSLYSGNTIYF
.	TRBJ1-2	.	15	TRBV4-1	TGCGCCAGCAGCCGCCCAGGACAGACAAACTATGGCTACACCTTC	CASSRPGQTNYGYTF
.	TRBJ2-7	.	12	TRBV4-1	TGCGCCAGCAGCCCTGCCGGCAACGAGCAGTACTTC	CASSPAGNEQYF
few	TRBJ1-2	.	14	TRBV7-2	TGTGCCAGCAGCTTAGGTGTTACGGGGGATGGCTACACCTTC	CASSLGVTGDGYTF
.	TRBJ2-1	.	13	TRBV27	TGTGCCAGCAGTTTAAATCTCTACAATGAGCAGTTCTTC	CASSLNLYNEQFF
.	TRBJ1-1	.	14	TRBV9	TGTGCCAGCAGCGTTGGGACAACGAACACTGAAGCTTTCTTT	CASSVGTTNTEAFF
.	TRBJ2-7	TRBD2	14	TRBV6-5	TGTGCCAGCAGTTTACGGGGGGGCTCCTACGAGCAGTACTTC	CASSLRGGSYEQYF
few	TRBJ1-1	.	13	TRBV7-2	TGTGCCAGCAACTCACCATGGGAATCTGAAGCTTTCTTT	CASNSPWESEAFF
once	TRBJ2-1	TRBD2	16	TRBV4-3	TGCGCCAGCAGCCAAGATTACTTAGCGGGGTACAATGAGCAGTTCTTC	CASSQDYLAGYNEQFF
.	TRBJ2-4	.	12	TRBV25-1	TGTGCCAGCAGTCCAGGTCAAAACATTCAGTACTTC	CASSPGQNIQYF